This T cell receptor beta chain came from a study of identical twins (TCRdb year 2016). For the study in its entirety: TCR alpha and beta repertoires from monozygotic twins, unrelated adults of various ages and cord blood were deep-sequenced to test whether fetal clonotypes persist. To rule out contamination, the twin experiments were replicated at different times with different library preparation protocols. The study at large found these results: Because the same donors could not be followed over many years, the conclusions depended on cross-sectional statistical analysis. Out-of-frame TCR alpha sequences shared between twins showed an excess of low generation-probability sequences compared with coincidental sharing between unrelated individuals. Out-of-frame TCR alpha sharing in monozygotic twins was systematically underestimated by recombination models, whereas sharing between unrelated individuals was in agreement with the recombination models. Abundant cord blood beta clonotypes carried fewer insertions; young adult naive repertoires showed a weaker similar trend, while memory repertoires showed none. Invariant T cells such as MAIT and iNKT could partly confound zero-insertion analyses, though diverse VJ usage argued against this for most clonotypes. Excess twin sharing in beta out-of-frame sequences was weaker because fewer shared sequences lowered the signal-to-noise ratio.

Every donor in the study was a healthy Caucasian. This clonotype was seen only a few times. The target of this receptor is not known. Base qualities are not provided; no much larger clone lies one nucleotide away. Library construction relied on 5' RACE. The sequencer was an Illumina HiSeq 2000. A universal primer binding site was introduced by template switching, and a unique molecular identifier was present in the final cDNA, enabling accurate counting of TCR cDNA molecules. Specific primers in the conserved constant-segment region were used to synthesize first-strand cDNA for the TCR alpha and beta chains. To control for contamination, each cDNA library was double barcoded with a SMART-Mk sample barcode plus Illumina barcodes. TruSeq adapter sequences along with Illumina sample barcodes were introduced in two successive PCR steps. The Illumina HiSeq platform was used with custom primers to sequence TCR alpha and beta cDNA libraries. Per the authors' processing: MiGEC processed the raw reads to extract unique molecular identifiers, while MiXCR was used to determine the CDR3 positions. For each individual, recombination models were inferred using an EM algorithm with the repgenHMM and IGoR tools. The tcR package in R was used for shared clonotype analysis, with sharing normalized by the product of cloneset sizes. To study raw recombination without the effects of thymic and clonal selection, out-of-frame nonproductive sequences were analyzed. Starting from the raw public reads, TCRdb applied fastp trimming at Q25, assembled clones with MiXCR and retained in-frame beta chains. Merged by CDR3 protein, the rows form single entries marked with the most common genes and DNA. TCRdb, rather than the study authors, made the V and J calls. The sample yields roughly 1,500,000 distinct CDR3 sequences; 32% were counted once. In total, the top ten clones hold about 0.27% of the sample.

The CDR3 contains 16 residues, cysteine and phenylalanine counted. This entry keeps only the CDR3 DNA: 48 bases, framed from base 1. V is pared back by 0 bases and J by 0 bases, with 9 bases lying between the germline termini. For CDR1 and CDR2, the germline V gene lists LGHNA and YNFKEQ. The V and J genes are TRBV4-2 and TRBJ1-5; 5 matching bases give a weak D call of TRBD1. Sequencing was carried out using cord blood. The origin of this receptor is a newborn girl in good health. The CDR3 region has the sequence CASSQEGGTSNQPQHF. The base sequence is TGTGCCAGCAGCCAAGAGGGGGGGACTAGCAATCAGCCCCAGCATTTT.